This T cell receptor beta chain emerged from a study of control samples from healthy donors and cancer patients. The repertoire was sequenced with immunoSEQ multiplex PCR; TCRdb's copy has only in-frame clones and lacks some. The table records some 90,000 clones, around 86% of them present only once. Trimming took off 1 base at V and 4 bases at J, with 16 bases between the two ends. CDR3 length equals 15 residues. Germline assignment: CDR1 SQVTM and CDR2 ANQGSEA. The clonotype originates from a woman aged 50 to 60 in good health. The sequenced sample was blood. The rearrangement joins TRBV29-1 to TRBJ1-2; possibly TRBD1 for D (5 bases). The chain's CDR3 is CSVEVYPDRTYGYTF. The CDR3 region has the DNA TGCAGCGTTGAAGTATACCCAGACAGAACCTATGGCTACACCTTC.